The clone carrying this TCR beta chain showed up just a few times. This specimen comes from a study of patients and donors after allogeneic stem cell transplantation. MiXCR was run by TCRdb on the RT-PCR reads, yielding one entry per CDR3 protein. The profile shows about a million distinct CDR3 sequences, roughly 18% of them singletons. Sample: blood, either unsorted or a sorted T cell fraction (not recorded which). The sequence derives from a human donor who was either an allogeneic HSCT recipient or a stem cell or donor lymphocyte infusion donor (not recorded which). It is not recorded whose cells these are; they may come from a transplant donor.

CDR3 loop: CASSSSGTASQPQHF. CDR3 coding DNA: TGTGCCAGCAGTTCCTCCGGGACAGCGAGTCAGCCCCAGCATTTT. This chain links TRBV6-2 or TRBV6-3 with TRBJ1-5; TRBD1 matches at 7 bases. V shed 4 bases, J shed 6 bases, and the junction held 9 bases outside the gene matches. This CDR3 has 15 residues. CDR1 is MNHEY and CDR2 is SVGEGT in the germline V gene.